The 5 T cell receptor beta chains below all came from one sample that was sequenced in a study of T cells in Graves' hyperthyroidism and ophthalmopathy. RNA transcripts were the template for amplifying TCR beta CDR3 regions. With the HTBI primer set, the TCR CDR3 went through a first round of RT-PCR. One entry per CDR3 protein results from TCRdb running MiXCR on the multiplex PCR reads. The table shows 700,000 or so distinct CDR3 sequences, with 16% occurring only once. Sequenced input: blood. These receptors were collected from a man in his late teens or twenties with Graves' hyperthyroidism.

This chain links TRBV4-1 with TRBJ2-6; TRBD1 is a possible D gene (6 bases). V gave up 0 bases and J gave up 2 bases, with 8 bases separating them. CDR1 MGHRA and CDR2 YSYEKL come from the germline V gene. The CDR3 has 16 amino acids. CDR3 sequence: CASSQEWGPGANVLTF. CDR3 bases: TGCGCCAGCAGCCAAGAATGGGGGCCTGGGGCCAACGTCCTGACTTTC.

The rearrangement uses TRBV6-1 and TRBJ2-4, with D tentatively TRBD2 (7 bases). Trimming pared 5 bases from V and 0 bases from J, leaving 20 bases between. Germline V gene sequence: CDR1 MNHNS, CDR2 SASEGT. The CDR3 is 18 residues long. The CDR3 protein is CASSWRGGEGLAKNIQYF. The CDR3 bases are TGTGCCAGCAGTTGGCGAGGGGGGGAGGGCCTAGCCAAAAACATTCAGTACTTC.

This clonotype was counted ten times or more. The V and J genes are TRBV2 and TRBJ2-3; D not resolved. Germline V gene sequence: CDR1 SNHLY, CDR2 FYNNEI. The CDR3 extends over 13 amino acids. V dropped 2 bases and J dropped 5 bases, with 8 bases sitting between them. The DNA for the CDR3 is TGTGCCAGCAGTGAACGCGAGCGAGATACGCAGTATTTT. Its protein is CASSERERDTQYF.

A few counts support this clonotype. This sequence joins TRBV19 and TRBJ2-2; possible D gene TRBD1, 5 bases. The V end lost 4 bases, the J end lost 3 bases, and 12 bases lay between the germline ends. Germline V gene sequence: CDR1 LNHDA, CDR2 SQIVND (reference sequence). CDR3 length: 15 residues. The CDR3 DNA follows: TGTGCCAGTAGTACACACAAGACAGACACCGGGGAGCTGTTTTTT. Translated: CASSTHKTDTGELFF.

The chain uses TRBV7-2 and TRBJ1-2; D gene unclear. Trimming pared 3 bases from V and 6 bases from J, leaving 11 bases between. This CDR3 contains 13 residues. Germline V lookup: CDR1 SGHTA, CDR2 FQGNSA. CDR3 loop: CASSFGVYHGYTF. For the CDR3, the DNA is TGTGCCAGCAGCTTCGGGGTTTACCATGGCTACACCTTC.